This passage covers 22 T cell receptor beta chains from one sample sequenced in a study of breast tumors, draining lymph nodes, adjacent tissues. Breast cancer patients provided tissue from their axillary draining lymph nodes. Using its own MiXCR run on the multiplex PCR reads, TCRdb lists one record per CDR3 protein. The table shows 150,000 to 200,000 distinct CDR3 sequences, with around 35% occurring only once. Input material: axillary lymph node tissue. The origin of the receptors is a female donor with breast cancer. Some clones in this sample may be carry-over from other donors' samples.

On this clonotype: A much more abundant neighbour one base away suggests this may be a read error. This chain links TRBV30 with TRBJ1-3; D call uncertain. Germline loops: CDR1 GTSNPN, CDR2 SVGIG (reference sequence). V was shortened by 4 bases and J by 1 base, with 5 bases between the two germline ends. This CDR3 spans 12 amino acids. CDR3 residues: CAWIPSGNTIYF. CDR3 sequence (DNA): TGTGCCTGGATCCCTTCTGGAAACACCATATATTTT.

At least ten counts were recorded for this clonotype. The genes are TRBV27 and TRBJ1-6, with 9 bases lining up with TRBD1. V lost 6 bases, J lost 7 bases, and 7 bases stayed unmatched. Germline CDR1 and CDR2: MNHEY and SMNVEV (reference sequence). CDR3 size: 15 residues. CDR3 protein: CASSRDRALNSPLHF. Here the CDR3 DNA reads TGTGCCAGCAGCCGGGACAGGGCCTTAAATTCACCCCTCCACTTT.

This clonotype was seen ten or more times. The chain links TRBV4-3 to TRBJ2-2, with 8 bases fitting TRBD1. V dropped 5 bases and J dropped 3; count of bases not matched to a gene: 5. This CDR3 has 15 amino acids. Germline values: CDR1 LGHNA, CDR2 YSLEER. CDR3 in amino acids: CASSYTGGYTGELFF. CDR3 nucleotides: TGCGCCAGCAGCTACACAGGGGGGTACACCGGGGAGCTGTTTTTT.

The rearrangement uses TRBV6-5 and TRBJ2-3; 11 bases align to TRBD2. With 5 bases clipped from V and 1 base from J, the junction kept 5 bases outside the gene matches. The CDR3 spans 16 residues. Germline V gene lookup returns CDR1 MNHEY and CDR2 SVGAGI. CDR3 DNA: TGTGCCAGCAGTCCGCCGACTAGCGGGGGCACAGATACGCAGTATTTT. Translating gives CASSPPTSGGTDTQYF.

As regards this clonotype: A much larger clone sits a single nucleotide away, making a read error possible. The chain combines TRBV6-5 with TRBJ2-3, with D unresolved. Trimming removed 0 bases from V and 0 bases from J, with 7 bases in between. The CDR3 loop spans 15 amino acids. The germline CDR1 and CDR2 sequences are MNHEY and SVGAGI. CDR3 in amino acids: CASSYSPASTDTQYF. The DNA of the CDR3 is TGTGCCAGCAGTTACTCTCCTGCTAGCACAGATACGCAGTATTTT.

In regard to this clonotype: Mismatch with germline at one junction end may stem from a read error. This chain uses TRBV10-3 with TRBJ2-1; TRBD2 matches 11 bases. Germline V lookup: CDR1 ENHRY, CDR2 SYGVKD. The CDR3 length is 14 residues. The CDR3 reads CAISGLAGINEQSF. In DNA, the CDR3 is TGTGCCATCAGTGGACTAGCGGGGATCAATGAGCAGTCCTTC.

With regard to this clonotype: A read error may explain this, as a much larger clone is one base away. V gene TRBV5-5 combines with J gene TRBJ2-1, with a weak D call TRBD2 (5 bases). This CDR3 is 14 amino acids long. Germline CDR1 and CDR2: SGHKS and YYEKEE (reference sequence). The CDR3 nucleotides are TGTGCCAGCAGCTTAGGGAGCTCCTACAGTGAGCAGTTCTTC. Its protein product is CASSLGSSYSEQFF.

In this sample, this clonotype turned up many times. The chain has TRBV20-1 and TRBJ2-2; D tentatively reads TRBD1 or TRBD2 (5 bases each). The CDR3 has 14 residues. V was cut by 1 base and J by 3 bases, with 9 bases left in between. Germline V gives CDR1 DFQATT, CDR2 SNEGSKA (reference sequence). The CDR3 region has the DNA TGCAGTGCTAGAGTCGGGGCTGACACCGGGGAGCTGTTTTTT. It codes for CSARVGADTGELFF.

Details on this clonotype: This could be a read error, since a much larger clone is one nucleotide away. The V and J genes are TRBV2 and TRBJ2-2, with D perhaps matching TRBD2 (5 bases). CDR3 size: 12 residues. Germline V gives CDR1 SNHLY, CDR2 FYNNEI. In nucleotides, the CDR3 is TGTGCCAGCAGTTTTAGATTCTGGGAGCTGCTTTTT. Amino acids: CASSFRFWELLF. The variable domain in full, with the rest retrieved from reference TRBV2 and TRBJ2-2, is EPEVTQTPSHQVTQMGQEVILRCVPISNHLYFYWYRQILGQKVEFLVSFYNNEISEKSEIFDDQFSVERPDGSNFTLKIRSTKLEDSAMYFCASSFRFWELLFGEGSRLTVL.

This clonotype came up many times. V and J are TRBV20-1 and TRBJ2-3; 9 bases map to TRBD2. This CDR3 has 14 residues. V shed 7 bases, J shed 9 bases, and the junction held 14 bases outside the gene matches. CDR1 and CDR2 from the germline V gene are DFQATT and SNEGSKA (reference sequence). The CDR3 protein is CSGRGGGDQGTQYF. The CDR3, as DNA: TGCAGTGGGCGCGGGGGGGGGGACCAGGGGACGCAGTATTTT.

In its sample, this clonotype was seen many times. The rearrangement uses TRBV5-1 and TRBJ2-5, with a tentative D call TRBD1 (6 bases). Germline lookup yields CDR1 SGHRS and CDR2 YFSETQ. Trimming stripped 1 base from V and 1 base from J, with 8 bases between. This CDR3 comprises 14 residues. CDR3 protein: CASSLWGPQETQYF. CDR3 nucleotides: TGCGCCAGCAGCTTGTGGGGGCCCCAAGAGACCCAGTACTTC.

Regarding this clonotype: One end of the junction varies from germline; a read error may be responsible. The rearrangement uses TRBV24-1 and TRBJ2-5, with D uncertain. CDR1 is KGHDR and CDR2 is SFDVKD in the germline V gene. The CDR3 totals 16 residues. CDR3 coding DNA: TGTGCCACCAGTGATTCGGACGATGACTCCCCAGAGACCCAGTGCTTC. Translation gives CATSDSDDDSPETQCF.

In the case of this clonotype: This could be a read error, since a much larger clone is one nucleotide away. The CDR3 does not close with the conserved phenylalanine or tryptophan, likely indicating a read error. CDR3 sequence (DNA): TGTGCCTGGAGTGTACTCAGAGGGACGGCCAAGGGACGAGATACGCAGTATTAT. Amino acid sequence: CAWSVLRGTAKGRDTQYY. The genes are TRBV30 and TRBJ2-3; D tentatively reads TRBD1 or TRBD2 (5 bases each). V lost 0 bases and J 5 bases, leaving 24 bases between the germline ends. The CDR3 is 18 residues long. In germline, CDR1 is GTSNPN, CDR2 SVGIG (reference sequence).

This chain links TRBV2 with TRBJ1-1, with D perhaps TRBD1 (6 bases). Trimming took 7 bases from V and 0 from J, leaving 12 bases between them. CDR3 length equals 14 residues. Germline V lookup: CDR1 SNHLY, CDR2 FYNNEI. The CDR3 DNA is TGTGCCAGCATAATAAGGACAGTGAACACTGAAGCTTTCTTT. As protein: CASIIRTVNTEAFF.

This clonotype was counted at least ten times. The chain has TRBV7-9 and TRBJ2-2; perhaps TRBD2 as D (6 bases). There are 15 residues in the CDR3. Trimming took off 4 bases at V and 0 bases at J, with 9 bases between the two ends. From germline, CDR1 is SEHNR and CDR2 FQNEAQ (reference sequence). The CDR3 sequence is CASSSTRANTGELFF. The CDR3 DNA follows: TGTGCCAGCAGCTCGACTAGGGCGAACACCGGGGAGCTGTTTTTT.

Only a few counts were recorded for this clonotype. This chain uses TRBV28 with TRBJ2-5; 9 nucleotides line up with TRBD2. CDR3 length equals 14 residues. Germline loops: CDR1 MDHEN, CDR2 SYDVKM. With 8 bases clipped from V and 2 bases from J, the junction kept 6 bases outside the gene matches. The CDR3 DNA follows: TGTGCCAGCGGGCCTAGCGGGGTACAAGAGACCCAGTACTTC. It translates to CASGPSGVQETQYF.

This clonotype has at least ten counts. The chain has TRBV30 and TRBJ2-2; D gene unclear. CDR3 length equals 14 residues. V was trimmed by 1 base and J by 5 bases, leaving 11 bases between them. The germline CDR1 and CDR2 sequences are GTSNPN and SVGIG (reference sequence). The CDR3 DNA is TGTGCCTGGAGTGCCCTGTGGGGAACCGGGGAGCTGTTTTTT. This sequence encodes CAWSALWGTGELFF.

This clonotype was observed many times. The chain links TRBV4-3 to TRBJ2-2; 8 positions agree with TRBD2. V gave up 4 bases and J gave up 1 base; unmatched junction bases: 2. The CDR3 runs 15 residues. The V gene's germline CDR1 is LGHNA and CDR2 YSLEER. CDR3 DNA sequence: TGCGCCAGCAGCCCCAGCGGGAGGAACACCGGGGAGCTGTTTTTT. Encoded protein: CASSPSGRNTGELFF.

This clonotype was seen ten or more times. This sequence joins TRBV20-1 and TRBJ2-6; D is tentatively TRBD1 or TRBD2 (6 bases each). V was shortened by 7 bases and J by 2 bases, with 12 bases between the two germline ends. The V gene's germline CDR1 is DFQATT and CDR2 SNEGSKA (reference sequence). CDR3 length equals 14 residues. CDR3 in amino acids: CSVRGGPGANVLTF. CDR3 bases: TGCAGTGTACGAGGGGGGCCTGGGGCCAACGTCCTGACTTTC.

Remarks on this clonotype: A read error is likely, as this CDR3 ends without the conserved phenylalanine or tryptophan. It is unclear where the CDR3 begins or ends on the DNA, so no DNA is shown, and the CDR3 is as TCRdb lists it. The chain has TRBV7-2 and TRBJ1-3. The CDR3 has 9 residues if both end residues are counted. Germline loops: CDR1 SGHTA, CDR2 FQGNSA. CDR3 region: CASSKGYNA.

On this clonotype: A much bigger clone sits one base away, suggesting this may be a read error. This chain connects TRBV6-5 to TRBJ2-2, with D maybe TRBD2 (5 bases). V lost 5 bases and J lost 5, with 15 bases in between. This CDR3 region has 15 residues. Germline CDR1 reads MNHEY; CDR2 reads SVGAGI. The DNA of the CDR3 is TGTGCCAGCAGTCGCGCGGGCGAAGTAACCGGGGAGCTGTTTTTT. Translated, it gives CASSRAGEVTGELFF.

This clonotype was found many times. This chain joins TRBV11-2 and TRBJ2-7; D may correspond to TRBD1 or TRBD2 (6 bases each). V lost 2 bases and J 0 bases, leaving 11 bases between the germline ends. CDR3 length: 15 residues. Germline CDR1 SGHAT, CDR2 FQNNGV. DNA for the CDR3: TGTGCCAGCAGCTTATTTTGGGGGGCCTCCTACGAGCAGTACTTC. It is translated as CASSLFWGASYEQYF.